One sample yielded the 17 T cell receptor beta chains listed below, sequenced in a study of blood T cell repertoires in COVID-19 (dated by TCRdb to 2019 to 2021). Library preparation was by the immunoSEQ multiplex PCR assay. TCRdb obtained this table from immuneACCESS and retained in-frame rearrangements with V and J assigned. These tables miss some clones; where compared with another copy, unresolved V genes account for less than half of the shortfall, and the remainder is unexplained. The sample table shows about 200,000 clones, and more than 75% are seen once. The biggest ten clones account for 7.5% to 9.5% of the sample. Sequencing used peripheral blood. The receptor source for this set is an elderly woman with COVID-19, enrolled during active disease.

The CDR3 nucleotides read TGTGCCAGCGAAAGGGGCGGGAACACTGAAGCTTTCTTT. Its translation: CASERGGNTEAFF. The chain uses TRBV7-9 and TRBJ1-1; a possible D gene is TRBD1 (5 bases). The length of the CDR3 is 13 residues. The germline V gene has CDR1 SEHNR and CDR2 FQNEAQ (reference sequence). V lost 8 bases, J lost 1 base, and 11 bases lay in between. Based on the CDR3 plus reference TRBV7-9 and TRBJ1-1, the full variable domain is DTGVSQNPRHKITKRGQNVTFRCDPISEHNRLYWYRQTLGQGPEFLTYFQNEAQLEKSRLLSDRFSAERPKGSFSTLEIQRTEQGDSAMYLCASERGGNTEAFFGQGTRLTVV.

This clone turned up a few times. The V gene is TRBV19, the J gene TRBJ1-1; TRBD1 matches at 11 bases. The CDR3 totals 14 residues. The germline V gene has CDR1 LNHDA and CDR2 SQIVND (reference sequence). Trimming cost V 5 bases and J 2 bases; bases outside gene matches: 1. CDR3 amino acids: CASSRTGGNTEAFF. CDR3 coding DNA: TGTGCCAGTAGTCGGACAGGGGGCAACACTGAAGCTTTCTTT.

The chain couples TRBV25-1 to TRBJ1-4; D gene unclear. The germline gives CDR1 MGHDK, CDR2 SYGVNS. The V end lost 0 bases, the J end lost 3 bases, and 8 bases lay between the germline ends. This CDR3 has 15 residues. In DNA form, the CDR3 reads TGTGCCAGCAGTGAATATCAGCGGCCTAATGAAAAACTGTTTTTT. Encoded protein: CASSEYQRPNEKLFF.

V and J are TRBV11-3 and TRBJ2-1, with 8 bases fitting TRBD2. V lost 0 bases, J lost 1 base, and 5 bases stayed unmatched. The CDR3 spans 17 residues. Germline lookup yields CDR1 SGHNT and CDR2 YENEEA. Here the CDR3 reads CASSLETSALSYNEQFF. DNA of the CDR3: TGTGCCAGCAGCTTAGAGACTAGCGCGCTATCCTACAATGAGCAGTTCTTC. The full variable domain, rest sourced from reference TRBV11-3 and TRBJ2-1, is EAGVVQSPRYKIIEKKQPVAFWCNPISGHNTLYWYLQNLGQGPELLIRYENEEAVDDSQLPKDRFSAERLKGVDSTLKIQPAELGDSAVYLCASSLETSALSYNEQFFGPGTRLTVL.

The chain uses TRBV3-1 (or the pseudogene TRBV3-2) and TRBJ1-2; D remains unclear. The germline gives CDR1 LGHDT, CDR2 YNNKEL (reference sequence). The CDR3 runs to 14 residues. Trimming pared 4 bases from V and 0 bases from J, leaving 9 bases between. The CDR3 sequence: CASSRGGTNYGYTF. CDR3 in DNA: TGTGCCAGCAGCCGAGGCGGTACTAACTATGGCTACACCTTC.

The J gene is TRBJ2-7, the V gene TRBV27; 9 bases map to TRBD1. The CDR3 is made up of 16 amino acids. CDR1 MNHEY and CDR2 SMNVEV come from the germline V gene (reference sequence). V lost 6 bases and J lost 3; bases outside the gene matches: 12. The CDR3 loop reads CASSTWGQGKFYEQYF. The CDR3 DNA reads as TGTGCCAGCAGCACTTGGGGACAGGGCAAGTTCTACGAGCAGTACTTC.

CDR3 in DNA: TGTGCCAGCCGACTCGGACTAGCGGGGGTCTATGAGCAGTTCTTC. This sequence encodes CASRLGLAGVYEQFF. V usage is TRBV27 and J usage is TRBJ2-1; 13 bases line up with TRBD2. Germline CDR1 is MNHEY and CDR2 is SMNVEV (reference sequence). The CDR3 covers 15 residues. V lost 8 bases to trimming and J lost 8 bases; unmatched junction nucleotides: 9.

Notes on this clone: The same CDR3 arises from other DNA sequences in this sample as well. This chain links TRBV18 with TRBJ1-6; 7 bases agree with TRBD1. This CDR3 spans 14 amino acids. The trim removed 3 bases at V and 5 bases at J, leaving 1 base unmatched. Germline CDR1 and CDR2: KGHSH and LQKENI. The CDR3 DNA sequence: TGTGCCAGCTCACCGACAGGGAATAATTCACCCCTCCACTTT. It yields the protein CASSPTGNNSPLHF. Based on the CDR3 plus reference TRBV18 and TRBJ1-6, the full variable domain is NAGVMQNPRHLVRRRGQEARLRCSPMKGHSHVYWYRQLPEEGLKFMVYLQKENIIDESGMPKERFSAEFPKEGPSILRIQQVVRGDSAAYFCASSPTGNNSPLHFGNGTRLTVT.

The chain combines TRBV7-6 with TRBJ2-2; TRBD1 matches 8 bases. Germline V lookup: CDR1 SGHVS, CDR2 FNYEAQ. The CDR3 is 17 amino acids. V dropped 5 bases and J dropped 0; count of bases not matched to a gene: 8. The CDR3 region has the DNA TGTGCCAGCAGCCAACCAAAGACAGGGGCGAACACCGGGGAGCTGTTTTTT. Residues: CASSQPKTGANTGELFF.

The CDR3 coding sequence is TGTGCCAGCAGCCAGGGGGCAGCCTCCTACGAGCAGTACTTC. This sequence encodes CASSQGAASYEQYF. The chain uses TRBV4-2 and TRBJ2-7; possible D gene TRBD1, 6 bases. Trimming removed 3 bases at V and 0 bases at J, with 9 bases between. The germline CDR1 and CDR2 sequences are LGHNA and YNFKEQ. The CDR3 extends over 14 amino acids.

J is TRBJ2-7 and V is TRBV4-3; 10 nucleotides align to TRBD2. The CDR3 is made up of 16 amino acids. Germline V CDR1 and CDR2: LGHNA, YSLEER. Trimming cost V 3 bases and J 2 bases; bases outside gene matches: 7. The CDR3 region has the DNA TGCGCCAGCAGCCAGGTAGCGGGAGGAGGGACCTACGAGCAGTACTTC. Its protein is CASSQVAGGGTYEQYF.

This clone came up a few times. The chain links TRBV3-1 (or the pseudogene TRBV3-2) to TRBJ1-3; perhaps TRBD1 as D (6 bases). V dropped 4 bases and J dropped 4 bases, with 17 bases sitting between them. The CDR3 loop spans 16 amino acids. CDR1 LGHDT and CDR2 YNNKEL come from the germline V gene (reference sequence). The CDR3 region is CASSRLRLGAGNTIYF. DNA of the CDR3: TGTGCCAGCAGCCGCCTCCGGTTGGGGGCAGGAAACACCATATATTTT.

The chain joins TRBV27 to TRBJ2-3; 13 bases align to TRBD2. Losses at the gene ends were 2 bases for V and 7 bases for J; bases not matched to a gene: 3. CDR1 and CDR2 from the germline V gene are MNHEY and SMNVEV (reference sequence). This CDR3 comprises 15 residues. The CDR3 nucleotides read TGTGCCAGCAGTTTAGAGGGGACTAGCGGGAATACGCAGTATTTT. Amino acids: CASSLEGTSGNTQYF.

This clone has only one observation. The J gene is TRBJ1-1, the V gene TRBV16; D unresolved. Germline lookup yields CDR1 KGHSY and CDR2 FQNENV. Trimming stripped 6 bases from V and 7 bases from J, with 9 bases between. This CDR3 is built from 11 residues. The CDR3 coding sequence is TGTGCCAGCAGTGTACAGAATGAAGCTTTCTTT. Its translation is CASSVQNEAFF.

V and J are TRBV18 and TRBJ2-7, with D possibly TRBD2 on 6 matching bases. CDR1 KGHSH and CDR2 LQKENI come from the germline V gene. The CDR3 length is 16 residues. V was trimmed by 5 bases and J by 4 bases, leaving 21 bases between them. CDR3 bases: TGTGCCAGCTCAGAGGAGGGTGCAGTCCCTTTGTACGAGCAGTACTTC. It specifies CASSEEGAVPLYEQYF.

The CDR3 protein is CASSSYRVNTEAFF. For the CDR3, the DNA is TGTGCCAGCAGCTCCTACAGGGTGAACACTGAAGCTTTCTTT. V and J are TRBV7-9 and TRBJ1-1; the D gene is possibly TRBD1 (6 bases). V was trimmed by 4 bases and J by 0 bases, leaving 9 bases between them. CDR3 length: 14 residues. Germline V gene sequence: CDR1 SEHNR, CDR2 FQNEAQ (reference sequence).

The CDR3 DNA reads as TGTGCCTGGAGTGTACGAGGGGGAACTGGAAACACCATATATTTT. Translating gives CAWSVRGGTGNTIYF. The chain is built from TRBV30 and TRBJ1-3; possibly TRBD1 for D (6 bases). The length of the CDR3 is 15 residues. Germline V gene sequence: CDR1 GTSNPN, CDR2 SVGIG (reference sequence). V shed 0 bases and J shed 2 bases, with 11 bases lying between them.